This is a list of T cell receptor beta chains from one sample in a study of blood T cell repertoires in COVID-19. Assay: immunoSEQ multiplex PCR; the TCRdb copy retains only in-frame clones and omits some. The table includes under 450,000 clones, roughly 87% detected once. Sequencing used PBMCs or T cells enriched from blood (not recorded which). Receptor source: a woman aged 25 to 39 who had recovered from COVID-19. CDR3s leave out the opening cysteine and the closing phenylalanine or tryptophan.

j_gene: TRBJ2-1
v_gene: TRBV24-1
CDR3aa: ATSDAREGPYNEQF

j_gene: TRBJ1-1
v_gene: TRBV28
CDR3aa: ASRGAGADNTEAF

j_gene: TRBJ2-1
v_gene: TRBV5-4
CDR3aa: ASRLAGGPPRAYNEQF

j_gene: TRBJ2-2
v_gene: TRBV7-2
CDR3aa: ASSPRGYGELF

j_gene: TRBJ1-5
v_gene: TRBV19
CDR3aa: ASSIEGLSNQPQH

j_gene: TRBJ1-2
v_gene: TRBV5-4
CDR3aa: ASSYPGQGYGYT

j_gene: TRBJ2-3
v_gene: TRBV20-1
CDR3aa: SASGLAVPSTDTQY

j_gene: TRBJ2-7
v_gene: TRBV7-9
CDR3aa: ASSPRDRTYEQY

j_gene: TRBJ2-7
v_gene: TRBV4-1
CDR3aa: ASSQDVTGGYEQY

j_gene: TRBJ1-4
v_gene: TRBV6-5
CDR3aa: ASTGTGTGEKLF

j_gene: TRBJ1-3
v_gene: TRBV18
CDR3aa: ASSSGTVSGNTIY

j_gene: TRBJ1-2
v_gene: TRBV4-2
CDR3aa: ASSQGYRDGYT

j_gene: TRBJ1-2
v_gene: TRBV27
CDR3aa: ASRSVGTGGNGYT

j_gene: TRBJ2-3
v_gene: TRBV6-2/TRBV6-3
CDR3aa: ASSYGGTDTDTQY

j_gene: TRBJ2-7
v_gene: TRBV2
CDR3aa: ASGGPSYEQY

j_gene: TRBJ1-5
v_gene: TRBV2
CDR3aa: ASSYTTGTGQPQH

j_gene: TRBJ2-3
v_gene: TRBV19
CDR3aa: ASSIARETTDTQY

j_gene: TRBJ1-5
v_gene: TRBV5-8
CDR3aa: ASSPRQGNQPQH

j_gene: TRBJ2-2
v_gene: TRBV3-1/TRBV3-2
CDR3aa: ASSRSYLVANTGELF

j_gene: TRBJ2-7
v_gene: TRBV5-4
CDR3aa: ASSSGTHSYEQY

j_gene: TRBJ1-1
v_gene: TRBV3-1/TRBV3-2
CDR3aa: ASSHTGTEAF

j_gene: TRBJ1-2
v_gene: TRBV5-1
CDR3aa: ASSRQGINYGYT

j_gene: TRBJ1-2
v_gene: TRBV4-1
CDR3aa: ASSQDRSGRIYGYT

j_gene: TRBJ2-5
v_gene: TRBV6-2/TRBV6-3
CDR3aa: ASSQAGTGKRTQY

j_gene: TRBJ1-2
v_gene: TRBV28
CDR3aa: ASSSNRVTNYGYT

j_gene: TRBJ1-2
v_gene: TRBV4-2
CDR3aa: ASSPPDRGFNYGYT